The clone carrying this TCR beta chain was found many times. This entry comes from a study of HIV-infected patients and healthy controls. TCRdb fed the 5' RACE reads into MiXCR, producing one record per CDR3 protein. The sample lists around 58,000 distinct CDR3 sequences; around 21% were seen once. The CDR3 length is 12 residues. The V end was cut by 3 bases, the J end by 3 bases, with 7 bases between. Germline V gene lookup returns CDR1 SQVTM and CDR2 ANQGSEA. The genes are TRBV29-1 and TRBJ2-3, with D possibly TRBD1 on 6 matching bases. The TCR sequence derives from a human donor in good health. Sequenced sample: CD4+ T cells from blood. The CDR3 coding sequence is TGCAGCGTTGACGGGACAACAGATACGCAGTATTTT. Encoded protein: CSVDGTTDTQYF.